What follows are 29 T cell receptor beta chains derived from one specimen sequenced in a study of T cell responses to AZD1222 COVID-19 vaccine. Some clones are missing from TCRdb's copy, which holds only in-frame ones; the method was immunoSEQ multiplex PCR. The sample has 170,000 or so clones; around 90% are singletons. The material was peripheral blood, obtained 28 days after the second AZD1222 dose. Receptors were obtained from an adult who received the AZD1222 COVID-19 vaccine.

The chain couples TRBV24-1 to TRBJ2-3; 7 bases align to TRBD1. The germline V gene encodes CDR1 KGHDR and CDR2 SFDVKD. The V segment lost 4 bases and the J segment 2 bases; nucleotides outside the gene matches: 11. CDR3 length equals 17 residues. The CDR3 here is CATSESTGPGPTDTQYF. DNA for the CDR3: TGTGCCACCAGTGAGTCGACAGGGCCAGGCCCCACAGATACGCAGTATTTT.

CDR3: CASSYGFVTGGTEAFF. CDR3 nucleotides: TGTGCCAGCAGTTACGGGTTTGTGACAGGGGGGACTGAAGCTTTCTTT. J is TRBJ1-1 and V is TRBV6-5; 9 bases line up with TRBD1. The CDR3 is 16 residues long. The V segment lost 2 bases and the J segment 5 bases; nucleotides outside the gene matches: 9. Germline CDR1 is MNHEY and CDR2 is SVGAGI.

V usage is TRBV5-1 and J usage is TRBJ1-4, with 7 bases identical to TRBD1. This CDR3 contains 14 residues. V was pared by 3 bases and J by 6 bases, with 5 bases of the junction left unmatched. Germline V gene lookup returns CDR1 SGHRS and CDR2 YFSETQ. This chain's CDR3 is CASSWRGGDEKLFF. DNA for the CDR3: TGCGCCAGCAGCTGGAGAGGGGGCGATGAAAAACTGTTTTTT.

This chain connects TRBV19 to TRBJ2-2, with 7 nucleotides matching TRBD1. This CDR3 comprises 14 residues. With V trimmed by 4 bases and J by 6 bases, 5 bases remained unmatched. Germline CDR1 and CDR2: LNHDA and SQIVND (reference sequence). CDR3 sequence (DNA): TGTGCCAGTAGTACACACAGGGGCTCCGGGGAGCTGTTTTTT. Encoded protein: CASSTHRGSGELFF. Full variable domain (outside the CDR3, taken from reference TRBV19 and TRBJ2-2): DGGITQSPKYLFRKEGQNVTLSCEQNLNHDAMYWYRQDPGQGLRLIYYSQIVNDFQKGDIAEGYSVSREKKESFPLTVTSAQKNPTAFYLCASSTHRGSGELFFGEGSRLTVL.

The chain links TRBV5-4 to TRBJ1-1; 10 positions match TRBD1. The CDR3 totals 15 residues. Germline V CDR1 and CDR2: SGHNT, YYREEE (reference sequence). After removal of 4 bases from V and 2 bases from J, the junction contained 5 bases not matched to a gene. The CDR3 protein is CASSGRQGANTEAFF. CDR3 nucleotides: TGTGCCAGCAGCGGGAGACAGGGGGCAAACACTGAAGCTTTCTTT.

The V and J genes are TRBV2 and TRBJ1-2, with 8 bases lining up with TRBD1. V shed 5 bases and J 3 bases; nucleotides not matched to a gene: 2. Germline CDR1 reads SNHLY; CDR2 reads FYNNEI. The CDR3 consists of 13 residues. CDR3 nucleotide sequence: TGTGCCAGCAGTAAGGACAGGGACTATGGCTACACCTTC. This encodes CASSKDRDYGYTF.

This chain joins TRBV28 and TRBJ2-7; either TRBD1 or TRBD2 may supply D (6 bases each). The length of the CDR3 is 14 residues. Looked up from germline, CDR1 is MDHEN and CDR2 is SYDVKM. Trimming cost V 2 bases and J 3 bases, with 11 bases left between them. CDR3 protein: CASSLTGASYEQYF. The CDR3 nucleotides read TGTGCCAGCAGTTTAACGGGGGCAAGCTACGAGCAGTACTTC. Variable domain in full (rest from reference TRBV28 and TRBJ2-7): DVKVTQSSRYLVKRTGEKVFLECVQDMDHENMFWYRQDPGLGLRLIYFSYDVKMKEKGDIPEGYSVSREKKERFSLILESASTNQTSMYLCASSLTGASYEQYFGPGTRLTVT.

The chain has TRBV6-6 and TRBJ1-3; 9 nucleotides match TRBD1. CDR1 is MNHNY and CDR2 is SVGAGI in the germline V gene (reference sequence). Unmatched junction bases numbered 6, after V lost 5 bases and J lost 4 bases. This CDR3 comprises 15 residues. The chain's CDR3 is CASSAQGAGGNTIYF. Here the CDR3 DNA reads TGTGCCAGCAGTGCACAGGGGGCAGGGGGAAACACCATATATTTT.

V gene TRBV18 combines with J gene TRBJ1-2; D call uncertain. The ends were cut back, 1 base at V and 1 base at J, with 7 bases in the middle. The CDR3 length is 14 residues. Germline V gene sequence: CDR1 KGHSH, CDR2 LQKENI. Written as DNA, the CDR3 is TGTGCCAGCTCACCACAAAAGGGTAACTATGGCTACACCTTC. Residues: CASSPQKGNYGYTF. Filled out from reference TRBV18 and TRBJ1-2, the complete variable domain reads NAGVMQNPRHLVRRRGQEARLRCSPMKGHSHVYWYRQLPEEGLKFMVYLQKENIIDESGMPKERFSAEFPKEGPSILRIQQVVRGDSAAYFCASSPQKGNYGYTFGSGTRLTVV.

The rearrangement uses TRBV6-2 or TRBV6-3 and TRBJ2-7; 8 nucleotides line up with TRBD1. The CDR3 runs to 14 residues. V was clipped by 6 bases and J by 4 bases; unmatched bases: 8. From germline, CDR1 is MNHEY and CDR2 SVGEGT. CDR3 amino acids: CASSQTGEVYEQYF. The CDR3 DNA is TGTGCCAGCAGCCAGACAGGGGAAGTGTACGAGCAGTACTTC.

The CDR3 bases are TGTGCCAGCAGCCAAGATAACAGGGCCAATGAGCAGTTCTTC. Translation: CASSQDNRANEQFF. This chain connects TRBV4-2 to TRBJ2-1; TRBD1 is a possible D gene (6 bases). The V gene's germline CDR1 is LGHNA and CDR2 YNFKEQ. This CDR3 is built from 14 residues. The ends were cut back, 0 bases at V and 6 bases at J, with 9 bases in the middle.

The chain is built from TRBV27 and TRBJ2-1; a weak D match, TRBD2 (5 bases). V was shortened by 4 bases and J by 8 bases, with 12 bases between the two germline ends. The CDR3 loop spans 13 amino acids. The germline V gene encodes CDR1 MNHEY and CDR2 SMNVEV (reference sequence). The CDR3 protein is CASSYTAGDEQFF. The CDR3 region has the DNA TGTGCCAGCAGTTACACTGCCGGGGATGAGCAGTTCTTC.

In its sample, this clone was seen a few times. CDR3 DNA sequence: TGTGCCAGTAGTGTGACTATGAACACTGAAGCTTTCTTT. This translates into CASSVTMNTEAFF. V and J are TRBV19 and TRBJ1-1; D is uncertain. The CDR3 totals 13 residues. Germline values: CDR1 LNHDA, CDR2 SQIVND (reference sequence). The V and J ends lost 5 bases and 0 bases respectively, with 7 bases between them.

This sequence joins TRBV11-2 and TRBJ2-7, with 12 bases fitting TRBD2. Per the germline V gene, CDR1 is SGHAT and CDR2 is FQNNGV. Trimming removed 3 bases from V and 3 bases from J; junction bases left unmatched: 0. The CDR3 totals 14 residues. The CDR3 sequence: CASSLGLAGYEQYF. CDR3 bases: TGTGCCAGCAGCTTGGGACTAGCGGGCTACGAGCAGTACTTC.

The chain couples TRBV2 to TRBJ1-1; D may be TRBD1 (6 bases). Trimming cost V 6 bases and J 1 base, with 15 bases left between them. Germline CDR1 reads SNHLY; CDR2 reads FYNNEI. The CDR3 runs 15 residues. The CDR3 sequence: CASRMDSLPNTEAFF. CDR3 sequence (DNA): TGTGCCAGCAGGATGGACAGCCTGCCGAACACTGAAGCTTTCTTT.

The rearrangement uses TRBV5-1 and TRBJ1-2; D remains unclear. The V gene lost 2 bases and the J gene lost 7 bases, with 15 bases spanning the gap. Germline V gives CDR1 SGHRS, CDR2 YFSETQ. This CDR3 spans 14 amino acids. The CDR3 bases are TGCGCCAGCAGCTTAAGCCAAGATCTGGGTGGCTACACCTTC. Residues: CASSLSQDLGGYTF.

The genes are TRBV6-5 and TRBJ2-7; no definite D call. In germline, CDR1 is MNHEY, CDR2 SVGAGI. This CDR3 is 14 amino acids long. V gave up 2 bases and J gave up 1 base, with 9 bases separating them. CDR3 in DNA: TGTGCCAGCAGTTACAGCAAGGTATCCTACGAGCAGTACTTC. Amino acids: CASSYSKVSYEQYF.

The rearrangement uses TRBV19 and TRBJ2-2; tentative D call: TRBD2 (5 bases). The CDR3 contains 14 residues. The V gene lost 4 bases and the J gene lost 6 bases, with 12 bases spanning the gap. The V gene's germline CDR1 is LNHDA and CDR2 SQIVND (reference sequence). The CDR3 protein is CASSKVGLSGELFF. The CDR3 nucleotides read TGTGCCAGTAGTAAAGTAGGACTTTCCGGGGAGCTGTTTTTT.

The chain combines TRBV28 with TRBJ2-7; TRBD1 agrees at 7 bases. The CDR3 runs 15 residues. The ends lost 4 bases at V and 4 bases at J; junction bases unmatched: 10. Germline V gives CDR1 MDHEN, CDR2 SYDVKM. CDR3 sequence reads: CASSSPGTAKYEQYF. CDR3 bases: TGTGCCAGCAGTTCTCCCGGGACAGCGAAGTACGAGCAGTACTTC.

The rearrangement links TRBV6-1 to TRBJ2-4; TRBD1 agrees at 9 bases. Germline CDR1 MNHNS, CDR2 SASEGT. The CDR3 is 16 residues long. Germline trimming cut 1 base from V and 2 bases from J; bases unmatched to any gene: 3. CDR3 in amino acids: CASSEGQGVPKNIQYF. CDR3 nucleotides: TGTGCCAGCAGTGAAGGACAGGGGGTGCCCAAAAACATTCAGTACTTC.

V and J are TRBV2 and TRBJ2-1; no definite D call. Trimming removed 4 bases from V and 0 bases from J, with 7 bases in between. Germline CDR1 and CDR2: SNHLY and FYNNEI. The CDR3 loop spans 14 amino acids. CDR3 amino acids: CASSAGSSYNEQFF. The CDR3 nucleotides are TGTGCCAGCAGTGCCGGTAGCTCCTACAATGAGCAGTTCTTC.

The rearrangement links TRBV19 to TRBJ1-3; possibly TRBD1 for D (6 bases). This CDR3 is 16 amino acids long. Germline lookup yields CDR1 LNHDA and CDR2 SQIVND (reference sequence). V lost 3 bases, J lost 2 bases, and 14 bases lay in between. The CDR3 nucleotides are TGTGCCAGTAGTATTACGGGACGACAGGCTGGAAACACCATATATTTT. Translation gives CASSITGRQAGNTIYF.

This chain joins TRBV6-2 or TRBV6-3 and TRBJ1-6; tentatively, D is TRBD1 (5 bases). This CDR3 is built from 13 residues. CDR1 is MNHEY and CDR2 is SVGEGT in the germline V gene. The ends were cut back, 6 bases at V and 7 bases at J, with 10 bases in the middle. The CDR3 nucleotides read TGTGCCAGCAGCCGGGACCACAATTCACCCCTCCACTTT. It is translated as CASSRDHNSPLHF.

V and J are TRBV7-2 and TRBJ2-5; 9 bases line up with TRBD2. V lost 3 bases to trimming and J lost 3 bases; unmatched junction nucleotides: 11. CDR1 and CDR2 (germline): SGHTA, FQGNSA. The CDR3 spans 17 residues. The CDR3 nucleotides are TGTGCCAGCAGCTTGCGCGGGGGGGTTTGGCGAAAAGAGACCCAGTACTTC. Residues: CASSLRGGVWRKETQYF.

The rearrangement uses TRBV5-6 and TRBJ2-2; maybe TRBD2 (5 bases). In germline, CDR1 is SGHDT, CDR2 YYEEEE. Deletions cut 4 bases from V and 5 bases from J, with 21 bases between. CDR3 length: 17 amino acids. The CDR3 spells CASSPPLRESTTGELFF. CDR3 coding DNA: TGTGCCAGCAGCCCGCCGCTTAGGGAGAGTACAACCGGGGAGCTGTTTTTT. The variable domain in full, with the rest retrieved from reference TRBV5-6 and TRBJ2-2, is DAGVTQSPTHLIKTRGQQVTLRCSPKSGHDTVSWYQQALGQGPQFIFQYYEEEERQRGNFPDRFSGHQFPNYSSELNVNALLLGDSALYLCASSPPLRESTTGELFFGEGSRLTVL.

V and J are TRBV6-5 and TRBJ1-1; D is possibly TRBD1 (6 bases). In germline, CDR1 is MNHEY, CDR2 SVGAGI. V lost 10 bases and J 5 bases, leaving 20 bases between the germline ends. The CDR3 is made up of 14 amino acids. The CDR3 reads CATLGGWGGTEAFF. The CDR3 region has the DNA TGTGCCACCTTAGGGGGATGGGGGGGAACTGAAGCTTTCTTT.

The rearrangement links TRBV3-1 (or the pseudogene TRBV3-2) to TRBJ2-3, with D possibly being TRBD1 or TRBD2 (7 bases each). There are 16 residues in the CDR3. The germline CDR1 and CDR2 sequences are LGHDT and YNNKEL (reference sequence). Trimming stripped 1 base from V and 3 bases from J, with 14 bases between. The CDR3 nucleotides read TGTGCCAGCAGCCAAGGAAACAGGGGAGGGACAGATACGCAGTATTTT. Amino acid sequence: CASSQGNRGGTDTQYF.

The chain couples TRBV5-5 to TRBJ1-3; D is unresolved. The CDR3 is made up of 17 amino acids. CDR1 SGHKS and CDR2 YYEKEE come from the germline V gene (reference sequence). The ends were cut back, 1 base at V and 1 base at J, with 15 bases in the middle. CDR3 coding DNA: TGTGCCAGCAGCTTGCGGGTCCACGTACCTTCTGGAAACACCATATATTTT. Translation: CASSLRVHVPSGNTIYF. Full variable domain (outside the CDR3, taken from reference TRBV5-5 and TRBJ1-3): DAGVTQSPTHLIKTRGQQVTLRCSPISGHKSVSWYQQVLGQGPQFIFQYYEKEERGRGNFPDRFSARQFPNYSSELNVNALLLGDSALYLCASSLRVHVPSGNTIYFGEGSWLTVV.

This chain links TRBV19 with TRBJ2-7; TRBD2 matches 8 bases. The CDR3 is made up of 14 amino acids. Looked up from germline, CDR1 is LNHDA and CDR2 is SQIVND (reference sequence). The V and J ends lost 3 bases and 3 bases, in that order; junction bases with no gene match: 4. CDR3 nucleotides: TGTGCCAGTAGTATCCAGCGGGGGAGCTACGAGCAGTACTTC. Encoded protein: CASSIQRGSYEQYF.